This is a list of T cell receptor beta chains from one sample in a study of blood T cell repertoires in COVID-19. Produced via immunoSEQ multiplex PCR; TCRdb's table is partial and in-frame only. The sample contains some 180,000 clones, 75% to 85% of which appear only once. Sequenced: peripheral blood. These receptors came from a middle-aged woman with COVID-19, enrolled during active disease. The conserved cysteine and the conserved F or W are not part of the CDR3 here. Only part of the rows carry a size: once, few, many, or a class if the clone is expanded.

v_call,clone_size,cdr3_length,cdr3_aa
TRBV6-4,few,13,ASSDSPGFGTEAF
TRBV27,-,12,ASSPPGQTYGYT
TRBV2,-,13,ASSERRGSYNEQF
TRBV5-1,-,12,ASSPAVNTGELF
TRBV11-2,-,11,ASSFIGDTEAF
TRBV6-5,once,13,ASSYSPGALTEAF
TRBV5-5,-,15,ASSFSSGTGVTDTQY
TRBV30,-,13,AWRRSGSGSYEQY
TRBV7-2,-,12,ASSLIATNEKLF
TRBV5-8,-,13,ASSLQGDSNQPQH
TRBV28,-,14,ASSLSGTGSADTQY
TRBV18,-,13,ASSPLRPDTGELF
TRBV20-1,few,9,SAPRRDTQY
TRBV19,-,12,ASSIGNGDTEAF
TRBV7-8,-,13,ASSPRGTFSYEQY
TRBV19,-,15,ASSSGLTGSTYNEQF
TRBV12-3/TRBV12-4,-,10,ASSLLAEGYT
TRBV4-2,-,15,ASSQTTSGGLTDTQY
TRBV7-7,-,11,ASSPGLAVEQY
TRBV19,-,11,ASSSGRTDTQY
TRBV7-9,once,15,ASSLGDRGKWYEKLF
TRBV7-9,-,11,ASSLGQGGGYT
TRBV10-2,-,12,ASSPQGAGNEQF
TRBV3-1/TRBV3-2,-,13,ASSQVKVGENGYT
TRBV7-3,-,12,ASSLGGKTDTQY
TRBV2,-,11,ASGINRGYEQY
TRBV7-9,once,12,ASTKDRDRGGYT
TRBV7-6,-,9,ASSFRAEQF
TRBV29-1,once,12,SVKDSSFFTEAF
TRBV7-2,-,11,ASSLSRGSPLH
TRBV13,once,13,ASSLGLAGTYEQY
TRBV5-6,-,11,ASSLGRQETQY
TRBV5-4,-,12,ASSPGGQGGEQY
TRBV9,-,11,ASSVEGRAGYT
TRBV4-3,-,11,ASSQETFNTQY
TRBV19,-,14,ASSITAGRDNSPLH
TRBV5-4,-,11,ASSLGQNYEQY
TRBV30,-,11,AWNRDRPYGYT
TRBV4-1,once,13,ASSQSGGTGRGYT
TRBV7-8,-,15,ASSVNQQGSGQETQY
TRBV5-1,-,12,ASSQSGKGTEAF
TRBV18,-,11,ASSPGTVLGYT
TRBV6-1,-,16,ASRGAGEAVSGANVLT
TRBV3-1/TRBV3-2,-,13,ASSQWAGGSGELF
TRBV4-2,-,15,ASSQLVREDSYNEQF
TRBV3-1/TRBV3-2,-,15,ASRRSWGGGGMYEQY
TRBV3-1/TRBV3-2,once,13,ASSQFRGSGNTIY
TRBV7-8,-,12,ASSLAISAYEQY